The 29 T cell receptor beta chains in this list originate from one sample, sequenced in a study of Graves' ophthalmopathy and Graves' hyperthyroidism. Amplified TCR beta CDR3 regions were obtained using RNA transcripts as template. Following a first-round RT-PCR that used HTBI primers, a second-round multiplex PCR was carried out. TCRdb reprocessed the multiplex PCR reads via MiXCR and lists one record per CDR3 protein. The sample has hundreds of thousands of distinct CDR3 sequences; about two fifths are singletons. The specimen sequenced was peripheral blood. The receptors derive from an adult man with Graves' ophthalmopathy.

V is TRBV9 and J is TRBJ2-5; weak D call: TRBD2 (5 bases). Between the trimmed V and J ends, which lost 3 bases and 5 bases, there was a span of 17 bases. This CDR3 contains 15 residues. CDR1 and CDR2 from the germline V gene are SGDLS and YYNGEE. The CDR3 region is CASSEEVSPYETQYF. The CDR3 coding sequence is TGTGCCAGCAGCGAGGAGGTTTCCCCCTACGAGACCCAGTACTTC.

This clonotype was recorded only once. The gene calls are TRBV2 and TRBJ1-1; a possible D gene is TRBD1 (5 bases). V was shortened by 8 bases and J by 6 bases, with 10 bases between the two germline ends. The germline gives CDR1 SNHLY, CDR2 FYNNEI. The CDR3 is 11 amino acids. The CDR3: CASGGGSEAFF. In DNA form, the CDR3 reads TGTGCCAGCGGGGGGGGATCTGAAGCTTTCTTT.

In its sample, this clonotype was seen once. Since the CDR3 does not end with the conserved phenylalanine or tryptophan, this likely comes from a read error. Because the CDR3's place on the DNA is in doubt, the DNA is left out and the CDR3 is given as listed by TCRdb. The rearrangement links TRBV7-9 to TRBJ2-5; no DNA check was done on the table's D call, TRBD1. The germline V gene encodes CDR1 SEHNR and CDR2 FQNEAQ (reference sequence). The CDR3 length equals 17 residues, ends included. The CDR3 sequence: CASSSAPGHNYGYTFGS.

J is TRBJ2-7 and V is TRBV5-6; D unresolved. Germline V lookup: CDR1 SGHDT, CDR2 YYEEEE. The CDR3 consists of 13 residues. V was clipped by 2 bases and J by 3 bases, with 9 bases between them. The CDR3 spells CASSLGPRYEQYF. CDR3 nucleotides: TGTGCCAGCAGCTTAGGGCCCCGCTACGAGCAGTACTTC.

The chain has TRBV24-1 and TRBJ2-5; D gene unclear. This CDR3 is 15 amino acids long. Germline CDR1 reads KGHDR; CDR2 reads SFDVKD. V was trimmed by 5 bases and J by 5 bases, leaving 17 bases between them. As DNA, the CDR3 is TGTGCCACCAGTGCTAGATTCCGGGTTCGGGAGACCCAGTACTTC. Protein: CATSARFRVRETQYF.

In its sample, this clonotype was seen a few times. The chain couples TRBV5-1 to TRBJ2-7; 7 nucleotides line up with TRBD1. V dropped 7 bases and J dropped 0; count of bases not matched to a gene: 10. The germline V gene encodes CDR1 SGHRS and CDR2 YFSETQ. The CDR3 extends over 15 amino acids. CDR3 amino acids: CASGPDRFPSYEQYF. CDR3 nucleotide sequence: TGCGCCAGCGGCCCGGACAGGTTCCCCTCCTACGAGCAGTACTTC.

Concerning this clonotype: Given a much more abundant clone one base away, this may be a read error. The rearrangement uses TRBV7-9 and TRBJ1-2, with D maybe TRBD1 (6 bases). The V gene's germline CDR1 is SEHNR and CDR2 FQNEAQ (reference sequence). The CDR3 covers 15 residues. In DNA form, the CDR3 reads TGTGCCACCAGCTTACCGGGACAAGTCGGCTATGGCTACACCTTC. It translates to CATSLPGQVGYGYTF.

Note on this clonotype: It may be a read error: a sequence one base away is much more abundant. V usage is TRBV25-1 and J usage is TRBJ1-6; D gene uncertain. The CDR3 runs to 14 residues. CDR1 and CDR2 from the germline V gene are MGHDK and SYGVNS. The CDR3 here is CVSSFFRINSPLHF. CDR3 in DNA: TGTGTCAGCAGTTTCTTCCGTATTAATTCACCCCTCCACTTT.

A few counts support this clonotype. J is TRBJ1-6 and V is TRBV5-4, with a tentative D call TRBD1 (5 bases). The CDR3 length is 15 residues. The V gene lost 1 base and the J gene lost 3 bases, with 8 bases spanning the gap. The germline gives CDR1 SGHNT, CDR2 YYREEE (reference sequence). The CDR3 sequence: CASSLQGVYNSPLHF. The CDR3 region has the DNA TGTGCCAGCAGCTTGCAAGGGGTCTATAATTCACCCCTCCACTTT. Filled out from reference TRBV5-4 and TRBJ1-6, the complete variable domain reads ETGVTQSPTHLIKTRGQQVTLRCSSQSGHNTVSWYQQALGQGPQFIFQYYREEENGRGNFPPRFSGLQFPNYSSELNVNALELDDSALYLCASSLQGVYNSPLHFGNGTRLTVT.

This clonotype was recorded at least ten times. The V gene is TRBV13, the J gene TRBJ2-7; 9 bases are a match to TRBD1. Germline-derived CDR1 and CDR2 are PRHDT and FYEKMQ (reference sequence). Germline trimming cut 6 bases from V and 0 bases from J; bases unmatched to any gene: 3. The CDR3 totals 14 residues. For the CDR3, the DNA is TGTGCCAGCAGACGGGGACAGGGCTCCTACGAGCAGTACTTC. This codes for CASRRGQGSYEQYF.

At least ten counts were recorded for this clonotype. J is TRBJ1-6 and V is TRBV2; 7 nucleotides line up with TRBD1. The germline gives CDR1 SNHLY, CDR2 FYNNEI. This CDR3 is 15 amino acids long. V trimming: 8 bases; J trimming: 7 bases; junction bases outside the gene matches: 11. The CDR3, as DNA: TGTGCCAGCCAGCCTGCGGACAGGAGCAATTCACCCCTCCACTTT. Residues: CASQPADRSNSPLHF.

The table lists this clonotype with many counts. The genes are TRBV7-2 and TRBJ2-7; 13 bases fit TRBD2. Trimming removed 5 bases from V and 2 bases from J; junction bases left unmatched: 6. The CDR3 loop spans 16 amino acids. Looked up from germline, CDR1 is SGHTA and CDR2 is FQGNSA. Written as DNA, the CDR3 is TGTGCCAGCAGCCCAGAACTAGCGGGGGGGACCTACGAGCAGTACTTC. Translation gives CASSPELAGGTYEQYF.

The rearrangement links TRBV7-2 to TRBJ2-7, with a weak D call TRBD2 (5 bases). Germline V gene lookup returns CDR1 SGHTA and CDR2 FQGNSA. V was trimmed by 0 bases and J by 3 bases, leaving 12 bases between them. This CDR3 spans 15 amino acids. DNA for the CDR3: TGTGCCAGCAGCTTAGCGGGGAGCGGAGACTACGAGCAGTACTTC. Translating it yields CASSLAGSGDYEQYF.

This clonotype was seen a few times. The gene calls are TRBV20-1 and TRBJ1-2; D is undetermined. Germline CDR1 and CDR2: DFQATT and SNEGSKA (reference sequence). CDR3 length equals 14 residues. Trimming took 3 bases from V and 2 from J, leaving 13 bases between them. The DNA for the CDR3 is TGCAGTGCTAGGACGGAAGCTCTAAACTATGGCTACACCTTC. This sequence encodes CSARTEALNYGYTF.

This sequence joins TRBV7-9 and TRBJ2-1; D might be TRBD1 or TRBD2, each matching 5 bases. V lost 9 bases and J 4 bases, leaving 13 bases between the germline ends. This CDR3 region has 13 residues. Germline V gene lookup returns CDR1 SEHNR and CDR2 FQNEAQ (reference sequence). In DNA, the CDR3 is TGTGCCAGTGACCGGGGCATATACAATGAGCAGTTCTTC. It codes for CASDRGIYNEQFF.

The chain links TRBV10-3 to TRBJ1-2; the D gene is possibly TRBD1 (5 bases). The germline V and J ends were trimmed by 4 bases and 2 bases, with 20 bases remaining between them. Germline V gene data show CDR1 as ENHRY and CDR2 as SYGVKD. The CDR3 consists of 17 residues. The CDR3 region has the DNA TGTGCCATCAGTGCGTTAGGCTCCGGGCAGGGAAACTATGGCTACACCTTC. Encoded protein: CAISALGSGQGNYGYTF.

J is TRBJ2-5 and V is TRBV30; D is perhaps TRBD1 (6 bases). V was cut by 3 bases and J by 5 bases, with 19 bases left in between. CDR1 is GTSNPN, CDR2 SVGIG, per germline (reference sequence). The CDR3 loop spans 15 amino acids. The CDR3, as DNA: TGTGCCTGGAGGTTGGAAACAGGGAGTGGGGAGACCCAGTACTTC. Encoded protein: CAWRLETGSGETQYF. Supplemented by reference TRBV30 and TRBJ2-5, the full variable domain reads SQTIHQWPATLVQPVGSPLSLECTVEGTSNPNLYWYRQAAGRGLQLLFYSVGIGQISSEVPQNLSASRPQDRQFILSSKKLLLSDSGFYLCAWRLETGSGETQYFGPGTRLLVL.

The chain combines TRBV29-1 with TRBJ2-7, with 10 bases that match TRBD2. In germline, CDR1 is SQVTM, CDR2 ANQGSEA. This CDR3 is 13 amino acids long. V trimming: 6 bases; J trimming: 7 bases; junction bases outside the gene matches: 9. The CDR3 DNA follows: TGCAGCGTCCTGAGCGGGGGGGCGAAGGAGCAGTACTTC. Translation gives CSVLSGGAKEQYF.

Many counts were recorded for this clonotype. The rearrangement uses TRBV5-1 and TRBJ2-5; D assignment may be TRBD1 or TRBD2 (5 bases each). This CDR3 has 17 residues. Trimming left V 0 bases short and J 2 bases short, with 17 bases between. CDR1 and CDR2 from the germline V gene are SGHRS and YFSETQ. The CDR3, as DNA: TGCGCCAGCAGCTTGGAGGGGATACTAGGCTGGCAAGAGACCCAGTACTTC. This gives the protein CASSLEGILGWQETQYF.

In this sample, this clonotype turned up many times. V usage is TRBV5-4 and J usage is TRBJ1-2; D is perhaps TRBD1 (5 bases). CDR3 length: 13 amino acids. V was clipped by 0 bases and J by 4 bases, with 7 bases between them. Germline lookup yields CDR1 SGHNT and CDR2 YYREEE (reference sequence). The DNA for the CDR3 is TGTGCCAGCAGCTTGGGTAGGGGCTATGGCTACACCTTC. Translating gives CASSLGRGYGYTF.

This chain uses TRBV2 with TRBJ2-1; D uncertain. The V and J ends lost 3 bases and 8 bases respectively, with 5 bases between them. This CDR3 spans 11 amino acids. CDR1 is SNHLY, CDR2 FYNNEI, per germline. Here the CDR3 DNA reads TGTGCCAGCAGTGATTTCGATGAGCAGTTCTTC. Residues: CASSDFDEQFF.

The sample holds many counts of this clonotype. This chain connects TRBV7-9 to TRBJ2-5; D gene ambiguous. In germline, CDR1 is SEHNR, CDR2 FQNEAQ (reference sequence). V was pared by 10 bases and J by 6 bases, with 18 bases between. The length of the CDR3 is 13 residues. As DNA, the CDR3 is TGTGCCACCACACCTCAAGCCCCGCAGACCCAGTACTTC. Translating it yields CATTPQAPQTQYF.

The V call is TRBV29-1, the J call TRBJ2-7; either TRBD1 or TRBD2 may fit D (5 bases each). CDR3 length: 13 amino acids. Germline loops: CDR1 SQVTM, CDR2 ANQGSEA. Trimming pared 7 bases from V and 3 bases from J, leaving 16 bases between. The CDR3 DNA is TGCAGCGCCTCCCGGGACGGCAACTACGAGCAGTACTTC. Encoded protein: CSASRDGNYEQYF.

At least ten counts were recorded for this clonotype. The V and J genes are TRBV19 and TRBJ1-1, with unresolved D. V was cut by 3 bases and J by 2 bases, with 13 bases left in between. Germline V gene lookup returns CDR1 LNHDA and CDR2 SQIVND (reference sequence). The CDR3 extends over 15 amino acids. CDR3 in amino acids: CASSMLGVTNTEAFF. The CDR3 DNA is TGTGCCAGTAGTATGCTCGGGGTTACTAACACTGAAGCTTTCTTT.

The rearrangement joins TRBV5-6 to TRBJ1-2, with D possibly matching TRBD1 (5 bases). Germline CDR1 SGHDT, CDR2 YYEEEE. Deletions cut 3 bases from V and 4 bases from J, with 16 bases between. The CDR3 runs 15 residues. CDR3 coding DNA: TGTGCCAGCAGCTATACTACAGGATATGTCTATGGCTACACCTTC. Translated, it gives CASSYTTGYVYGYTF. Full variable domain (rest looked up from reference TRBV5-6 and TRBJ1-2): DAGVTQSPTHLIKTRGQQVTLRCSPKSGHDTVSWYQQALGQGPQFIFQYYEEEERQRGNFPDRFSGHQFPNYSSELNVNALLLGDSALYLCASSYTTGYVYGYTFGSGTRLTVV.

This clonotype was found many times. This chain connects TRBV10-3 to TRBJ1-2; 10 bases agree with TRBD1. The germline V gene encodes CDR1 ENHRY and CDR2 SYGVKD. The CDR3 spans 14 residues. V shed 6 bases, J shed 2 bases, and the junction held 3 bases outside the gene matches. CDR3 nucleotide sequence: TGTGCCATCAGACCGGGACAGGGGAACTATGGCTACACCTTC. Residues: CAIRPGQGNYGYTF.

Of note for this clonotype: This sequence may be a read error, since a much larger clone differs from it by one base. The chain is built from TRBV5-5 and TRBJ2-1; 7 bases fit TRBD2. From germline, CDR1 is SGHKS and CDR2 YYEKEE (reference sequence). The CDR3 has 16 residues. CDR3 amino acids: CASSSMASGRGNEQLF. The DNA for the CDR3 is TGTGCCAGTAGCTCCATGGCTAGCGGCCGAGGGAATGAGCAGCTCTTC.

The chain uses TRBV2 and TRBJ1-1; tentatively, D is TRBD1 (5 bases). Germline V lookup: CDR1 SNHLY, CDR2 FYNNEI. Trimming took 8 bases from V and 4 from J, leaving 17 bases between them. The CDR3 is 14 residues long. CDR3 coding DNA: TGTGCCAGCGGCCCGGGGCGGGGCGTCACTGAAGCTTTCTTT. Translated, it gives CASGPGRGVTEAFF.

The chain is built from TRBV25-1 and TRBJ1-2; 7 bases align to TRBD1. The germline V gene has CDR1 MGHDK and CDR2 SYGVNS. This CDR3 region has 15 residues. Trimming cost V 0 bases and J 3 bases; bases outside gene matches: 4. The CDR3 spells CASSEYGDRDYGYTF. CDR3 nucleotide sequence: TGTGCCAGCAGTGAATATGGGGACAGAGACTATGGCTACACCTTC.